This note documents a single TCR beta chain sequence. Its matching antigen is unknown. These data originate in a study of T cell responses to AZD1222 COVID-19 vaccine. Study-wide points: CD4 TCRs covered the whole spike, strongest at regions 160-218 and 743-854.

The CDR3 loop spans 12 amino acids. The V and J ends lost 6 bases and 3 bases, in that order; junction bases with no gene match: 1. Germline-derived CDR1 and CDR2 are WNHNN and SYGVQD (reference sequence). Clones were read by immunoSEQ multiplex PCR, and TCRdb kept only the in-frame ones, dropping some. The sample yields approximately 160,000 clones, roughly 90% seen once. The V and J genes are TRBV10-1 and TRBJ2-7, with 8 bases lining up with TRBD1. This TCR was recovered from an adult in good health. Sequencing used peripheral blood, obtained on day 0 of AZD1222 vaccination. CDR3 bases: TGCGCCAGCAGGGACAGGGTCTACGAGCAGTACTTC. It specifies CASRDRVYEQYF.